The T cell receptor (beta chain) described here comes from a study of cytomegalovirus exposure and HLA in healthy donors (TCRdb year 2017). General notes on the study: According to a later analysis, one platform produced both the 100 to 150 validation repertoires and the approximately 600 repertoires of the first cohort. The study aimed to test whether cataloging public T cell receptors could reveal signatures of past pathogen exposure. In addition to the first cohort of 666 subjects, a separate validation cohort of under 150 different subjects was used. High-throughput TCR immunosequencing, statistical association of individual TCRs with disease status, and machine learning were combined to predict cytomegalovirus infection status.

Separate from the approximately 690-subject first cohort, the validation cohort of over 90 subjects was the group to which the donors belonged. Overall study results and their limits: The authors suggested that the approach could potentially be extended to other disease states and immunological phenotypes. A later analysis lacked HLA typing for the validation cohort, so it scored co-occurrence in that cohort across all 110 or so repertoires. The classifier was reported to diagnose cytomegalovirus status with high specificity and sensitivity in both the original and validation cohorts. Of the cluster scores, around 95% were above 0 in a later analysis, which found that TCRs clustered in the first cohort also tended to co-occur in the approximately 130 validation repertoires. While some public TCRs were present in many individuals, most TCR sequences turned up only very rarely across donors. The study gave a list of some 150 TCR beta chains associated with cytomegalovirus. A few of the identified cytomegalovirus-associated TCR beta chains were confirmed in vitro to be specific for cytomegalovirus antigens.

Library creation used the immunoSEQ multiplex PCR assay. The study's own analysis went as follows. To diagnose cytomegalovirus status from the catalog of TCR beta chain sequences, a statistical classification framework was built. This is the immuneACCESS table as TCRdb keeps it, with only in-frame sequences that have V and J called. A part of the clones is gone; compared with another copy, unresolved V genes explain less than half, and the rest is unexplained. V, J and clone size were drawn from that table, and D and trimming were deduced from the DNA. In this sample the table shows about 65,000 clones, around 96% of which occur a single time. The ten largest clones add up to about 4.4% of the sample. A word on this clone: Its antigen remains unidentified. Per-nucleotide qualities are absent, and no much larger clonotype sits a single base away.

Via the germline V gene, CDR1 is MNHEY and CDR2 SVGAGI. The CDR3 measures 15 amino acids from cysteine to phenylalanine. Only the CDR3 region is kept as DNA, spanning 45 bases read in frame from base 1. Trimming removed 0 bases from V and 4 bases from J; the gene matches leave 6 bases unexplained. The sequence was obtained from a man between 18 and 35 years old in good health and CMV-seropositive. Sequencing input: PBMCs. In this chain, TRBV6-5 is recombined with TRBJ2-7; TRBD1 matches 7 bases in the middle. The CDR3 amino acid sequence is: CASSYSYRGEYEQYF. The DNA reads TGTGCCAGCAGTTACTCGTACAGGGGTGAATACGAGCAGTACTTC.